This T cell receptor (beta chain) appears in the sequencing data of a study of liver allograft versus peripheral blood T cells. Study-wide context: Repertoires from peripheral blood of liver transplant recipients were compared with those inside their transplanted livers. Whole-study findings and limits: Intra-allograft T cell receptor repertoires in the liver reportedly differed from peripheral blood repertoires.

The CDR3 has 13 amino acids. The V and J ends lost 4 bases and 5 bases respectively, with 10 bases between them. In germline, CDR1 is SGHNT, CDR2 YYREEE (reference sequence). Notes on this clonotype: Its antigen is not identified.

TCRdb ran MiXCR on the reads and lists one entry per CDR3 protein. Among about 15,000 distinct CDR3 sequences listed, approximately 22% were seen once. The chain uses TRBV5-4 and TRBJ2-1; D may be TRBD1 or TRBD2 (5 bases each). This clonotype originated in a human patient who had a liver transplant. Part of the T cell pool may stem from the graft donor. The chain's CDR3 is CASSRDGNNEQFF. In nucleotides, the CDR3 is TGTGCCAGCAGCCGGGACGGCAACAATGAGCAGTTCTTC.